The entry below gives a single T cell receptor beta chain sequence along with its context. Its antigen is currently unknown. The sample is drawn from a study of T cells after yellow fever vaccination. Points from the study as a whole: Compared with primary, the secondary response was weaker and peaked at day 5, not 15. The booster saw the reappearance of most primary-vaccination clones (around 96% CD4, around 88% CD8).

It was through 5'RACE template switching that TCR cDNA was made, with a universal primer site and UMIs added. TCRdb re-called the 5' RACE reads through MiXCR, storing one row per CDR3 protein. The sample lists around 500,000 distinct CDR3 sequences; roughly 22% were seen once. Sequencing used PBMCs, obtained around 3 weeks after the first yellow fever vaccination. The source of this sequence is a man younger than 30 who received the YFV17D yellow fever vaccine.

The CDR3 spells CATRTSGSTDTQYF. The CDR3 DNA sequence: TGTGCCACAAGGACTAGCGGTAGCACAGATACGCAGTATTTT. The chain couples TRBV7-2 to TRBJ2-3; 10 positions match TRBD2. CDR1 is SGHTA, CDR2 FQGNSA, per germline. J gave up 0 bases and V 10 bases, and 4 bases lay outside the gene matches. CDR3 length: 14 amino acids.